The rows below give T cell receptor beta chains drawn from one sample of a study of early T cells in non-severe SARS-CoV-2 infection. TCRdb used MiXCR to reprocess the 5' RACE reads, holding one entry per CDR3 protein. There are roughly 20,000 distinct CDR3 sequences in the sample; roughly 4% occur only once, and roughly 1.6% lies in the top ten. Source material: whole blood. Receptor source: an adult who was a healthcare worker with PCR-confirmed SARS-CoV-2 infection or an uninfected control (not recorded which). Both conserved end residues are part of each CDR3. D genes are given only for firm matches. The size entry is marked missing in some rows and otherwise reads once, few, many or a size class.

CSAESGGALGEQYF	TGCAGTGCGGAGAGCGGGGGGGCCCTCGGCGAGCAGTACTTC	TRBD2	TRBV20-1	TRBJ2-7	many
CASSLLAGDYNEQFF	TGTGCCAGCAGCTTGCTAGCGGGGGACTACAATGAGCAGTTCTTC	TRBD2	TRBV5-6	TRBJ2-1	many
CASSHLRTGRAFF	TGTGCCAGCAGCCACCTGAGGACAGGGAGAGCTTTCTTT	TRBD1	TRBV3-1	TRBJ1-1	few
CASSPRTAASGANVLTF	TGTGCCAGCAGCCCTCGGACCGCCGCCTCTGGGGCCAACGTCCTGACTTTC	NA	TRBV7-9	TRBJ2-6	NA
CANNTEGTYGYTF	TGTGCCAACAATACGGAAGGAACTTATGGCTACACCTTC	NA	TRBV2	TRBJ1-2	many
CSARAAGMVYIQYF	TGCAGTGCTAGAGCCGCAGGGATGGTGTACATTCAGTACTTC	NA	TRBV20-1	TRBJ2-4	medium-sized
CASSPKITGTESNQPQHF	TGCGCCAGCAGTCCCAAGATAACAGGGACAGAATCCAATCAGCCCCAGCATTTT	TRBD1	TRBV23-1	TRBJ1-5	few
CASRPVGVNSYGYTF	TGCGCCAGCAGACCCGTCGGGGTAAATTCTTATGGCTACACCTTC	NA	TRBV4-1	TRBJ1-2	many
CASSQDPGSEQFF	TGTGCCAGCAGCCAAGATCCCGGGAGTGAGCAGTTCTTC	NA	TRBV3-1	TRBJ2-1	many
CASGLLASSYNEQFF	TGTGCTAGTGGTTTGCTCGCCAGCTCCTACAATGAGCAGTTCTTC	NA	TRBV12-5	TRBJ2-1	medium-sized
CASSNLAGWYNEQFF	TGTGCCAGCAGCAACCTAGCGGGCTGGTACAATGAGCAGTTCTTC	TRBD2	TRBV7-9	TRBJ2-1	few
CASRPGGASSYEQYF	TGTGCCAGTAGACCGGGGGGCGCTAGCTCCTACGAGCAGTACTTC	NA	TRBV28	TRBJ2-7	many
CASSERTGNTEAFF	TGTGCCAGCAGTGAAAGGACAGGGAACACTGAAGCTTTCTTT	TRBD1	TRBV2	TRBJ1-1	many
CASSPAGTSSEQFF	TGTGCCAGCAGCCCAGCCGGGACTAGCAGTGAGCAGTTCTTC	TRBD2	TRBV11-2	TRBJ2-1	many
CAIGFSTDTQYF	TGTGCCATCGGTTTCAGCACAGATACGCAGTATTTT	NA	TRBV10-3	TRBJ2-3	few
CASTPGQAKGREQYF	TGTGCCAGCACCCCGGGACAGGCCAAGGGTCGAGAGCAGTACTTC	TRBD1	TRBV6-5	TRBJ2-7	few
CASSTRPGPSTIHTQYF	TGTGCCAGCAGCACTCGACCCGGACCGAGCACGATACATACGCAGTATTTT	NA	TRBV12-3/TRBV12-4	TRBJ2-3	medium-sized
CASSLWSAYEQYF	TGTGCCAGCAGCTTGTGGTCCGCCTACGAGCAGTACTTC	NA	TRBV7-6	TRBJ2-7	many
CATSRGNEQFF	TGTGCCACCAGCAGGGGGAATGAGCAGTTCTTC	NA	TRBV15	TRBJ2-1	NA
CASTLNYNSPLHF	TGTGCCAGCACCCTGAACTATAATTCACCCCTCCACTTT	NA	TRBV6-2/TRBV6-3	TRBJ1-6	medium-sized
CASRGQARGEQFF	TGTGCCAGCAGAGGACAGGCCCGGGGTGAGCAGTTCTTC	TRBD1	TRBV2	TRBJ2-1	few
CSVLKTQGQETQYF	TGCAGTGTTCTAAAAACGCAGGGGCAAGAGACCCAGTACTTC	NA	TRBV20-1	TRBJ2-5	few
CATGGISGNTIYF	TGTGCCACCGGGGGAATCTCTGGAAACACCATATATTTT	NA	TRBV10-3	TRBJ1-3	many
CASSTHPGTAERETQYF	TGTGCCAGTAGTACCCACCCGGGGACTGCGGAGCGAGAGACCCAGTACTTC	NA	TRBV19	TRBJ2-5	many
CASSLGGTLEKLFF	TGTGCCAGCAGCTTAGGCGGGACACTTGAAAAACTGTTTTTT	NA	TRBV7-2	TRBJ1-4	NA
CASSTGRETQYF	TGTGCCAGCAGTACAGGGAGGGAGACCCAGTACTTC	NA	TRBV6-5	TRBJ2-5	many